This T cell receptor (beta chain) stems from a study of OX40 agonist ivuxolimab in advanced cancers. For the wider study: Ivuxolimab was an agonistic, fully human IgG2 monoclonal antibody directed against OX40 (CD134), a costimulatory receptor. Intravenous ivuxolimab was administered to patients every 2 weeks at six dose levels: 0.01, 0.1, 0.3, 1.5, 3 and 10 mg/kg. Of the approximately 54 dose-escalation patients, hepatocellular carcinoma was present in some 19, melanoma in around 15, renal cell carcinoma in 9 and head and neck cancer in 9. In the dose-escalation cohort, nearly 85% of patients were male, and the mean age was 60 years with a range of about 20 to 90. The monotherapy dose-escalation portion (N = 52 patients) of the phase I ivuxolimab trial is reported in the paper. The point of sequencing TCRbeta in the periphery was to test whether ivuxolimab changed TCR sequence diversity and drove clonal T-cell expansion. Three dose-escalation patients achieved partial responses, one with hepatocellular carcinoma and two with cutaneous melanoma. Prior anti-PD-1, anti-PD-L1 or anti-CTLA-4 therapy was permitted, and checkpoint inhibitors had been received by about 37% of dose-escalation patients.

Patients with a history of autoimmune disease or receiving systemic immunosuppression were excluded from the trial. Peripheral blood for TCR sequencing was drawn from every dose cohort at baseline, at cycle 4 day 1 and at cycle 7 day 1. Samples were obtained from an open-label, multicenter, first-in-human phase I dose-escalation trial of ivuxolimab. Adults with locally advanced or metastatic melanoma, renal cell carcinoma, hepatocellular carcinoma or head and neck squamous cell carcinoma were enrolled in the trial. CD4+ and CD8+ T cells were sorted separately from peripheral blood before TCR sequencing. CDR1 and CDR2 are read off the germline V gene as SGHTA and FQGNSA. V is cut back by 1 base and J by 5 bases, with 12 bases in the junction unmatched. The cysteine opens and the phenylalanine closes a CDR3 of 18 amino acids. Of the read, only the CDR3 DNA is kept; its 54 bases are in frame from base 1.

Broad study findings and their caveats: In partial responders in the 0.1-3.0 mg/kg groups, normalized peripheral clonal expansion was found to be among the lowest, especially among CD8+ T cells. At doses from 0.1 to 3.0 mg/kg, clonal expansion was seen in both CD4+ and CD8+ blood T cells between baseline and week 6. The antigen specificity of the clonally expanded peripheral T cells was not determined. Low levels of normalized T-cell clonal expansion were also seen in some patients who did not respond. After ivuxolimab, more expanded clones were found on average in CD8+ T cells than in CD4+ T cells.

As concerns this clone: Its antigen is unknown. The record has no base qualities; no much larger clone is one base away.

Genomic DNA was extracted from sorted cells for sequencing of the TCRbeta CDR3 region. The immunoSEQ Assay was used for sequencing of TCRbeta CDR3 regions. The table comes from immuneACCESS by way of TCRdb, which keeps in-frame sequences with V and J called. Part of the clones is missing from these tables; in studies checked, under half for an unresolved V gene and the rest for unknown reasons. The sample yields about 69,000 clones; 65% to 80% were counted once. The top ten clones comprise 2% to 2.5% of the sample. The receptor comes from an adult with an advanced solid tumor such as melanoma, head and neck, liver or kidney cancer. The rearrangement combines TRBV7-2 with TRBJ2-5; 11 central bases correspond to TRBD2. The sample here was CD4+ or CD8+ T cells sorted from blood, taken in a trial of the OX40 agonist ivuxolimab. The DNA sequence reads TGTGCCAGCAGCTTAGTCCGGAGGCTAGCGGGGGGTCTGGAGACCCAGTACTTC. The encoded protein is CASSLVRRLAGGLETQYF.